A single sample gave rise to the 2 T cell receptor beta chains below, sequenced in a study of CD8+ T cells in alopecia areata (dated by TCRdb to about 2018). The sample's time point label is to be understood as: around 4 weeks on oral tofacitinib. This sample's treatment or condition label indicates: oral pan-JAK inhibitor, 5-10 mg twice daily. Library prep was done by the immunoSEQ multiplex PCR assay. RNA was extracted from all samples and reverse transcribed into cDNA as template for TCR sequencing. The source is immuneACCESS, and TCRdb retained only in-frame sequences with V and J called. Part of the clones is not carried over; for the studies checked, unresolved V genes explain less than half of this, and the remainder is unexplained. Counted in this sample were about 210,000 clones; over 60% of them appeared once. The ten largest clones add up to around 3.9% of the sample. The specimen was CD4+ T cells sorted from blood, collected at week 4, from a patient treated with tofacitinib. The receptors derive from a human donor with alopecia areata.

J is TRBJ1-5 and V is TRBV7-2, with D possibly being TRBD1 (5 bases). V was trimmed by 0 bases and J by 1 base, leaving 10 bases between them. This CDR3 region has 16 residues. From germline, CDR1 is SGHTA and CDR2 FQGNSA. The CDR3 DNA reads as TGTGCCAGCAGCTTAGCAGGCAGGGAGAGCAATCAGCCCCAGCATTTT. Translated: CASSLAGRESNQPQHF.

This clone was picked up a small number of times. V usage is TRBV5-5 and J usage is TRBJ2-1; 8 bases match TRBD2. The CDR3 is made up of 14 amino acids. The ends lost 4 bases at V and 6 bases at J; junction bases unmatched: 6. CDR1 SGHKS and CDR2 YYEKEE come from the germline V gene (reference sequence). DNA of the CDR3: TGTGCCAGCAGCCCGCGGGGGGCGACCAATGAGCAGTTCTTC. This codes for CASSPRGATNEQFF.